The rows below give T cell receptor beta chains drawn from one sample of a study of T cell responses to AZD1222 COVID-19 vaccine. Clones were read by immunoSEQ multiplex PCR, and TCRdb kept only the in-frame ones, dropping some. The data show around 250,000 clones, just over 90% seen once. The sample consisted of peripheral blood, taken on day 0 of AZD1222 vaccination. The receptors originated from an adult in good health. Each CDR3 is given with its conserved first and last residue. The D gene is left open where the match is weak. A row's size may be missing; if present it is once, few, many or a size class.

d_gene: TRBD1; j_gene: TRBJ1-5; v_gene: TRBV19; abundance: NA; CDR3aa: CASNRQGEGNQPQHF; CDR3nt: TGTGCCAGTAATAGACAGGGGGAGGGCAATCAGCCCCAGCATTTT
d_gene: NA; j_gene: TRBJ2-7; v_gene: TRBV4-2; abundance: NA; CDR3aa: CASSPMELGNEQYF; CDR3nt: TGTGCCAGCAGCCCAATGGAGTTGGGGAACGAGCAGTACTTC
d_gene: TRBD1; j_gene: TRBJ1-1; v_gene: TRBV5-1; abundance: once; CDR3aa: CASSVGGGWDTEAFF; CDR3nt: TGCGCCAGCAGCGTAGGGGGCGGGTGGGACACTGAAGCTTTCTTT
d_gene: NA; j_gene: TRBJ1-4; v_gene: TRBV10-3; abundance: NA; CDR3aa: CAISAPGVNEKLFF; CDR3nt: TGTGCCATCAGTGCCCCAGGAGTAAATGAAAAACTGTTTTTT
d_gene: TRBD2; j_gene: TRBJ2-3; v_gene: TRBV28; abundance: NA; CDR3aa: CASTLGLAGESDTQYF; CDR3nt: TGTGCCAGCACCCTGGGACTAGCGGGAGAATCAGATACGCAGTATTTT
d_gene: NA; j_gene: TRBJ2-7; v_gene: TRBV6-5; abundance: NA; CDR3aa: CASSYKVRGEQYF; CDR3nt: TGTGCCAGCAGTTACAAGGTCAGGGGCGAGCAGTACTTC
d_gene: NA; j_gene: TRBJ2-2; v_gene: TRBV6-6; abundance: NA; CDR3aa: CASSKTSGVAGELFF; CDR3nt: TGTGCCAGCAGTAAAACCTCGGGGGTAGCCGGGGAGCTGTTTTTT
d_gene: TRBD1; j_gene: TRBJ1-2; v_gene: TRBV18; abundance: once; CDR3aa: CASSPQTGRQDYGYTF; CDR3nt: TGTGCCAGCTCACCACAGACAGGGCGTCAGGACTATGGCTACACCTTC
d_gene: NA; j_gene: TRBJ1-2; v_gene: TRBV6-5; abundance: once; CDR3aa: CASSYTRLYGYTF; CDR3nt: TGTGCCAGCAGTTACACACGGCTCTATGGCTACACCTTC
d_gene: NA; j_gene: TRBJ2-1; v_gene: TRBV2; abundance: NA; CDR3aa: CASGQYGSYNEQFF; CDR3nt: TGTGCCAGTGGCCAGTACGGGTCCTACAATGAGCAGTTCTTC
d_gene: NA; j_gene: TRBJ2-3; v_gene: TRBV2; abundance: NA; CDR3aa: CATTEDTQYF; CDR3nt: TGTGCCACCACGGAGGATACGCAGTATTTT
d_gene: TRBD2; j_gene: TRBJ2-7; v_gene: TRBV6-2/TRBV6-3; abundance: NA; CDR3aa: CASSTGGSGSNEQYF; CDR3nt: TGTGCCAGCAGCACCGGCGGTAGCGGGAGTAACGAGCAGTACTTC
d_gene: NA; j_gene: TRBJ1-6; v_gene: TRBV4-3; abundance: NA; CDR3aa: CASSQEHWSSYNSPLHF; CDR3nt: TGCGCCAGCAGCCAAGAGCACTGGAGCTCCTATAATTCACCCCTCCACTTT
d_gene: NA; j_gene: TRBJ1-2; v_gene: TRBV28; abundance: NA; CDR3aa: CASSLSRAGGYTF; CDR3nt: TGTGCCAGCAGTCTCTCCCGGGCCGGTGGCTACACCTTC
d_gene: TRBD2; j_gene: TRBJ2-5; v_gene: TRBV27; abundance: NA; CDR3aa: CASSRLGAGGQETQYF; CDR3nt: TGTGCCAGCAGTCGCCTAGGAGCGGGGGGACAAGAGACCCAGTACTTC
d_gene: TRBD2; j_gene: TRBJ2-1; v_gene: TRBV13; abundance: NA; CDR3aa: CASSLGLADLNEQFF; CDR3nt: TGTGCCAGCAGCTTAGGACTAGCGGACCTCAATGAGCAGTTCTTC
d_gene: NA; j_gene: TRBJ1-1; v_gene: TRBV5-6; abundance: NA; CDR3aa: CASSPRLNTEAFF; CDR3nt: TGTGCCAGCAGCCCCCGATTGAACACTGAAGCTTTCTTT
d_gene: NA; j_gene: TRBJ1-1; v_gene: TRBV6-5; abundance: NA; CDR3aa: CASSYTPGSTEAFF; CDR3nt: TGTGCCAGCAGTTACACCCCCGGCAGCACTGAAGCTTTCTTT
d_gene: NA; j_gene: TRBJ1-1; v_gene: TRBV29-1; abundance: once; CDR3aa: CSAFQGILNTEAFF; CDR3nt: TGCAGCGCCTTCCAAGGGATACTGAACACTGAAGCTTTCTTT
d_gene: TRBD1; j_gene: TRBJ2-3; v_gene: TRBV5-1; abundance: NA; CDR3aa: CASSPGTDTDTQYF; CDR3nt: TGCGCCAGCAGCCCGGGGACAGACACAGATACGCAGTATTTT
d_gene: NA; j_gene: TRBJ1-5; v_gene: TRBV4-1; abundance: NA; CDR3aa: CASSQDSGVQPQHF; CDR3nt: TGCGCCAGCAGCCAAGATTCAGGAGTTCAGCCCCAGCATTTT
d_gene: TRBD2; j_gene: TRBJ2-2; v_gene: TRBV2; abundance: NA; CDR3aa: CASKREGSGELFF; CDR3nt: TGTGCCAGCAAGCGGGAGGGATCCGGGGAGCTGTTTTTT
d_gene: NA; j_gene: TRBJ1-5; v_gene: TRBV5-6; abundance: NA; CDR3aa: CASSLAGVRQPQHF; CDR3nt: TGTGCCAGCAGCTTGGCAGGGGTGCGTCAGCCCCAGCATTTT
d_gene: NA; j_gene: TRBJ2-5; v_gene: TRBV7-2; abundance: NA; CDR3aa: CASSRSGGPQYF; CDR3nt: TGTGCCAGCAGCAGGTCCGGAGGGCCCCAGTACTTC
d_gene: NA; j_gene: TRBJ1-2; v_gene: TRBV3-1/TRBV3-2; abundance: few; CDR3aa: CASSQERVGTGYTF; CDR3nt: TGTGCCAGCAGCCAGGAGCGGGTAGGGACTGGCTACACCTTC
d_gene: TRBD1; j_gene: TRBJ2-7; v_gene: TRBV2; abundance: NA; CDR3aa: CASGVPQGIDEQYF; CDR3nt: TGTGCCAGCGGGGTTCCACAGGGGATCGACGAGCAGTACTTC
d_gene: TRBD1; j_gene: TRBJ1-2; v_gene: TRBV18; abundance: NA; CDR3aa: CASSVTGEAGYTF; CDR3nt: TGTGCCAGCTCAGTGACAGGGGAGGCTGGCTACACCTTC
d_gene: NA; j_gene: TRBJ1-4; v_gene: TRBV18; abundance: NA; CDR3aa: CASSRRATNEKLFF; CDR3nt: TGTGCCAGCTCAAGGAGAGCAACTAATGAAAAACTGTTTTTT
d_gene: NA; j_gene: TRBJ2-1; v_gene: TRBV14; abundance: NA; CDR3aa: CASSRTMGVYNEQFF; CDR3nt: TGTGCCAGCAGCCGAACAATGGGAGTTTACAATGAGCAGTTCTTC
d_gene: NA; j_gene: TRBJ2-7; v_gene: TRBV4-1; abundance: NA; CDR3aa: CASSPNLLLGVGYEQYF; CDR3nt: TGCGCCAGCAGCCCGAACCTACTCCTTGGGGTCGGATACGAGCAGTACTTC
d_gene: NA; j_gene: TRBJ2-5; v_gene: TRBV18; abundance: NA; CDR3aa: CASSQKETQYF; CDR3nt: TGTGCCAGCTCACAGAAAGAGACCCAGTACTTC
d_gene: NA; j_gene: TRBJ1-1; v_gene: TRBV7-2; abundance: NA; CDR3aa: CASSPGAANTEAFF; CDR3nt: TGTGCCAGCAGCCCAGGGGCAGCAAACACTGAAGCTTTCTTT
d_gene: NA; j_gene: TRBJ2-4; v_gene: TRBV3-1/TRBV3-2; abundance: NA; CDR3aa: CASSQNGAGAKNIQYF; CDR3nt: TGTGCCAGCAGCCAAAATGGGGCAGGAGCCAAAAACATTCAGTACTTC
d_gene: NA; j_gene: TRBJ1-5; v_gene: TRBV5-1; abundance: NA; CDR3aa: CAKPEKQAGNQPQHF; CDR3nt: TGCGCCAAGCCGGAAAAACAGGCCGGCAATCAGCCCCAGCATTTT
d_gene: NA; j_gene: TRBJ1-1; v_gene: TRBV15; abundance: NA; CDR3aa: CATSRGRLNTEAFF; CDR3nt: TGTGCCACCAGCAGGGGCAGATTGAACACTGAAGCTTTCTTT
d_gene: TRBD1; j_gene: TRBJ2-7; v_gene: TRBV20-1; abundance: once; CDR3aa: CSAKDREQQYF; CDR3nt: TGCAGTGCTAAGGACAGGGAACAGCAGTACTTC
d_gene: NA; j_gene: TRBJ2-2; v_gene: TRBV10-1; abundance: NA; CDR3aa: CASSESGRNTGELFF; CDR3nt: TGCGCCAGCAGTGAGTCCGGACGGAACACCGGGGAGCTGTTTTTT
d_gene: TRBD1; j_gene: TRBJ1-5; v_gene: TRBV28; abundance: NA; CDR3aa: CASSLGGVWDRVVQPQHF; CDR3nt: TGTGCCAGCAGTTTGGGGGGGGTGTGGGACAGGGTGGTCCAGCCCCAGCATTTT
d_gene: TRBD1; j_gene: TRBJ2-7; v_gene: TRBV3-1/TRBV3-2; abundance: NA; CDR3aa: CASSQPGTGAVIHF; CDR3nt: TGTGCCAGCAGCCAGCCCGGGACAGGGGCCGTAATACACTTC
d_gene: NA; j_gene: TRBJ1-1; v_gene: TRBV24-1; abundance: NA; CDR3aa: CATSDPRGRAFF; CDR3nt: TGTGCCACCAGTGATCCTAGGGGGAGGGCTTTCTTT
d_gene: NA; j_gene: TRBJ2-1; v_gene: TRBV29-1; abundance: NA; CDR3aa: CSVNQDGSSYNEQFF; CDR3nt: TGCAGCGTTAACCAGGACGGGAGCTCCTACAATGAGCAGTTCTTC
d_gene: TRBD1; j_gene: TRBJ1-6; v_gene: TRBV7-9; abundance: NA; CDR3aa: CASSSSPGQGSSPLHF; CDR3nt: TGTGCCAGCAGCTCCTCACCGGGACAGGGAAGTTCACCCCTCCACTTT
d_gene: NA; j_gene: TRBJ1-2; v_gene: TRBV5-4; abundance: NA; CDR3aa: CASSLASSNYGYTF; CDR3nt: TGTGCCAGCAGCTTGGCGTCATCTAACTATGGCTACACCTTC
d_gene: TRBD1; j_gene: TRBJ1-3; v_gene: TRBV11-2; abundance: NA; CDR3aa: CASSRGTGSGNTIYF; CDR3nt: TGTGCCAGCAGCAGGGGGACAGGCTCTGGAAACACCATATATTTT
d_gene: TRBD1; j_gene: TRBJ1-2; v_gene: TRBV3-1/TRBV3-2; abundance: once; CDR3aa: CASSRVQGSFLGYTF; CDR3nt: TGTGCCAGCAGCCGAGTACAGGGGTCCTTCCTTGGCTACACCTTC
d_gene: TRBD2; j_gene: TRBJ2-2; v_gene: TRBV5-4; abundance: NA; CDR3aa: CASSLAGGPNTGELFF; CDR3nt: TGTGCCAGCAGCTTGGCGGGAGGACCGAACACCGGGGAGCTGTTTTTT
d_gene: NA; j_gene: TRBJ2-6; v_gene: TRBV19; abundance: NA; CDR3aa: CASIDVSGANVLTF; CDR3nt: TGTGCCAGTATTGACGTCTCTGGGGCCAACGTCCTGACTTTC
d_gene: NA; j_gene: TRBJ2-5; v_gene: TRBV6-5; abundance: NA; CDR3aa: CASTPGALETQYF; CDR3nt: TGTGCCAGCACTCCCGGGGCGTTGGAGACCCAGTACTTC
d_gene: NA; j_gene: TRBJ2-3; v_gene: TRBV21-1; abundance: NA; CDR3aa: CASSLPGDSYTDTQYF; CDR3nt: TGTGCCAGCAGCCTTCCGGGGGACAGCTACACAGATACGCAGTATTTT
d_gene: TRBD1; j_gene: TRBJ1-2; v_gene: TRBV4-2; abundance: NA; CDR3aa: CASSQQPQGVGDYGYTF; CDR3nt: TGTGCCAGCAGCCAGCAACCTCAGGGGGTTGGCGACTATGGCTACACCTTC
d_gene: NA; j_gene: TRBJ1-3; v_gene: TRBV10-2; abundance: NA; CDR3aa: CASRLGIGGNTIYF; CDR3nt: TGCGCCAGCAGGTTGGGGATCGGTGGAAACACCATATATTTT
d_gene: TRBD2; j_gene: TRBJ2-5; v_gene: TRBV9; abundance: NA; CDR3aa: CASSVSSGGALETQYF; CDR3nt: TGTGCCAGCAGCGTATCAAGCGGGGGGGCCCTCGAGACCCAGTACTTC
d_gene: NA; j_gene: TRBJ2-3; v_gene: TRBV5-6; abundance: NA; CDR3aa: CASSFGITGDTQYF; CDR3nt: TGTGCCAGCAGCTTCGGGATTACGGGAGATACGCAGTATTTT
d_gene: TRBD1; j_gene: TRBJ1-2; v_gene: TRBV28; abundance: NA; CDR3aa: CASSWGGRQGLGGYTF; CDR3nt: TGTGCCAGCAGTTGGGGGGGGCGACAGGGTTTGGGAGGCTACACCTTC
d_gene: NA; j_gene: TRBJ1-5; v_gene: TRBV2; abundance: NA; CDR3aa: CASTIEGQPQHF; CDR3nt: TGTGCCAGCACCATCGAGGGGCAGCCCCAGCATTTT
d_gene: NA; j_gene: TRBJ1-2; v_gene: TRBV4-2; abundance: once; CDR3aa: CASSQTGANYGYTF; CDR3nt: TGTGCCAGCAGCCAAACAGGTGCTAACTATGGCTACACCTTC
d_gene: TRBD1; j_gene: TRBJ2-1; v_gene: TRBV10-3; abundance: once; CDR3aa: CAIRPEGQGTGEQFF; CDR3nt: TGTGCCATCAGGCCGGAAGGACAGGGGACGGGTGAGCAGTTCTTC
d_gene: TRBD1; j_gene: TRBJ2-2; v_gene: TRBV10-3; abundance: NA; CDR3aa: CAISEGTGGTGELFF; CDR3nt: TGTGCCATCAGTGAGGGGACAGGGGGCACCGGGGAGCTGTTTTTT
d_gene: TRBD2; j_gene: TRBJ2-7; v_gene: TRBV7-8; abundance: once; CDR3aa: CASSITSGRSGVYEQYF; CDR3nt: TGTGCCAGCAGCATCACTAGCGGGAGGTCGGGGGTTTACGAGCAGTACTTC
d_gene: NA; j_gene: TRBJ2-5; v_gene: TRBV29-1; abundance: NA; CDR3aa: CSVDEGAETQYF; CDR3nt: TGCAGCGTTGACGAAGGGGCAGAGACCCAGTACTTC